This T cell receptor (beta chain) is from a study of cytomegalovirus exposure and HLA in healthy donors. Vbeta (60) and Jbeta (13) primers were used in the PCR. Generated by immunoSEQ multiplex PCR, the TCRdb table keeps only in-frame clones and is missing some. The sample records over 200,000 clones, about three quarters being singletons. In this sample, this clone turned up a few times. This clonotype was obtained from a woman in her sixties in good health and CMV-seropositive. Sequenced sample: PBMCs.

The CDR3 region is CASSPQVDEKLFF. The CDR3 DNA follows: TGTGCCAGTTCCCCTCAGGTAGATGAAAAACTGTTTTTT. The V call is TRBV19, the J call TRBJ1-4; D remains unclear. Germline CDR1 reads LNHDA; CDR2 reads SQIVND (reference sequence). Trimming left V 8 bases short and J 6 bases short, with 13 bases between. CDR3 length equals 13 residues.